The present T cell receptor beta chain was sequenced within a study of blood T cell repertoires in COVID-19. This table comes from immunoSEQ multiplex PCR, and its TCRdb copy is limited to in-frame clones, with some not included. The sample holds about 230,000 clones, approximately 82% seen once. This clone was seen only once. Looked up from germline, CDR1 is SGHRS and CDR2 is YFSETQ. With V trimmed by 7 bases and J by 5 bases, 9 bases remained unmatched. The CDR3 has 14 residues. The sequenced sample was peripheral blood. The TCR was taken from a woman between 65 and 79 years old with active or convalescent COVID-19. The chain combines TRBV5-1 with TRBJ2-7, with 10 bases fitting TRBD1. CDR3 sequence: CASLPRDRGHEQYF. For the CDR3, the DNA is TGCGCCAGCCTCCCCCGGGACAGGGGCCACGAGCAGTACTTC.